This record concerns one T cell receptor beta chain sequence. This sample stems from a study of control samples from healthy donors and cancer patients. This table comes from immunoSEQ multiplex PCR, and its TCRdb copy is limited to in-frame clones, with some not included. In the table there are 180,000 or so clones, just under 95% of which are singletons. CDR1 SGHNT and CDR2 YYREEE come from the germline V gene (reference sequence). V dropped 1 base and J dropped 1; count of bases not matched to a gene: 3. The CDR3 loop spans 16 amino acids. The rearrangement links TRBV5-4 to TRBJ2-3, with 10 bases that match TRBD2. Sequenced material: blood. The source of this sequence is an older woman in good health. CDR3: CASSLWSGGGTDTQYF. Written as DNA, the CDR3 is TGTGCCAGCAGCTTGTGGAGCGGGGGGGGCACAGATACGCAGTATTTT.